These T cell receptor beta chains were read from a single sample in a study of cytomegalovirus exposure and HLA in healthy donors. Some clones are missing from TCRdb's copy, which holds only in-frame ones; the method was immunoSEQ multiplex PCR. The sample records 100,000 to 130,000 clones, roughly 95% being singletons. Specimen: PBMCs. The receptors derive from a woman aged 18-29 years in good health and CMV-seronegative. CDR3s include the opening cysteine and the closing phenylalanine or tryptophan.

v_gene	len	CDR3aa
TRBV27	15	CASMASGGNTDTQYF
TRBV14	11	CASSHSYEQYF
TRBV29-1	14	CSVPVGSRSYEQYF
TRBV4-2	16	CASSQVTGLMNTEAFF
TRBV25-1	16	CASSESTGGPFYGYTF
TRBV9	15	CASSVGVGGANEQYF
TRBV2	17	CASSSPLGGGSNQPQHF
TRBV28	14	CASTLTGGNQPQHF
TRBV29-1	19	CSVEVGDRARVVGSHGYTF
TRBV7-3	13	CASSLGLGSIQYF
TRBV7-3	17	CASSSRTSGGKYNEQFF
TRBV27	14	CASSLSRVRETQYF
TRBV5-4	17	CASSSVRGDRANYGYTF
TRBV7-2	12	CASTGGLREQYF
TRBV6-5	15	CASLPSGGSTDTQYF
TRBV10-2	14	CATMGQGRNTEAFF
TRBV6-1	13	CASSTGGWVTIYF
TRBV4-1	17	CASSQERASTGGYGYTF
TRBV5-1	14	CASSAQGSGNTIYF
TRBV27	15	CASSFLGQSADEQFF
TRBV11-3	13	CASSFGGSYEQYF
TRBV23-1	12	CASSRGYSGYTF
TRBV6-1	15	CASSVAVPFQETQYF